This is a list of T cell receptor beta chains from one sample in a study of response to subunit inactivated influenza vaccine. TCRdb re-derived calls from the RT-PCR reads in MiXCR, one entry per CDR3 protein. The sample lists hundreds of thousands of distinct CDR3 sequences, approximately 15% occurring once. The source was PBMCs from blood, collected roughly 12 days after vaccination. The receptors stem from a man aged 50 to 59 who received an inactivated influenza vaccine. Each CDR3 is given with its conserved first and last residue. D genes are given only for firm matches. The size field is filled for only some rows; it gives once, few, many or a size class.

j_gene,d_gene,abundance,v_gene,CDR3aa,CDR3nt
TRBJ1-1,-,-,TRBV24-1,CATSDGGLDTEAFF,TGTGCCACCAGTGATGGGGGGTTGGACACTGAAGCTTTCTTT
TRBJ2-5,-,few,TRBV30,CAWSVPTQRFTAAQYF,TGTGCCTGGAGTGTACCGACCCAGAGGTTTACGGCGGCCCAGTACTTC
TRBJ1-5,-,few,TRBV6-1,CAASTGVGHSNQPQHF,TGTGCCGCCTCGACCGGGGTAGGTCATAGCAATCAGCCCCAGCATTTT
TRBJ2-4,-,few,TRBV5-1,CASSPDPTFDIQYF,TGCGCCAGCAGCCCGGACCCCACTTTTGACATTCAGTACTTC
TRBJ2-3,-,few,TRBV6-5,CASSHGDLGGDTQYF,TGTGCCAGCAGTCACGGCGACTTAGGGGGTGATACGCAGTATTTT
TRBJ2-2,TRBD1,few,TRBV20-1,CSASDRILTGELFF,TGCAGTGCTTCGGACAGGATCCTCACCGGGGAGCTGTTTTTT
TRBJ1-3,-,few,TRBV20-1,CSASDRNSGNTIYF,TGCAGTGCTAGCGACAGGAACTCTGGAAACACCATATATTTT
TRBJ1-2,-,-,TRBV29-1,CSTIHTGSYTF,TGCAGCACAATACATACTGGAAGCTACACCTTC
TRBJ1-5,TRBD1,-,TRBV5-5,CASSWGTVGYQPQHF,TGTGCCAGCAGTTGGGGGACAGTCGGTTATCAGCCCCAGCATTTT
TRBJ2-5,TRBD2,-,TRBV20-1,CSATGTSGSIGETQYF,TGCAGTGCTACCGGGACTAGCGGGAGTATCGGAGAGACCCAGTACTTC
TRBJ2-1,-,few,TRBV10-3,CAIRHNSYNEQFF,TGTGCCATCCGACACAACTCCTACAATGAGCAGTTCTTC
TRBJ2-1,-,-,TRBV30,CAWRGKASSLEQFF,TGTGCCTGGAGGGGAAAAGCCTCATCTCTTGAGCAGTTCTTC
TRBJ1-6,-,-,TRBV5-1,CASKSRDSPLHF,TGCGCCAGCAAATCCCGGGATTCACCCCTCCACTTT
TRBJ2-5,-,-,TRBV20-1,CSASRRDLQETQYF,TGCAGTGCTAGTCGTAGGGACTTACAAGAGACCCAGTACTTC
TRBJ2-2,-,-,TRBV7-6,CASSWAGTNTGELFF,TGTGCCAGCAGCTGGGCAGGGACGAACACCGGGGAGCTGTTTTTT
TRBJ2-7,TRBD1,many,TRBV7-2,CASRARGTGFYEQYF,TGTGCCAGCAGGGCCCGCGGGACAGGGTTCTACGAGCAGTACTTC
TRBJ2-3,-,-,TRBV10-3,CAISELAETSTDTQYF,TGTGCCATCAGTGAATTAGCGGAAACTAGCACAGATACGCAGTATTTT
TRBJ2-5,-,-,TRBV5-6,CASSWVWLETQYF,TGTGCCAGCAGCTGGGTATGGTTAGAGACCCAGTACTTC
TRBJ2-4,-,many,TRBV12-3/TRBV12-4,CASRGTGLSYF,TGTGCCAGCAGGGGGACGGGACTTTCGTACTTC
TRBJ2-2,-,-,TRBV9,CASSVEEGTGELFF,TGTGCCAGCAGCGTAGAGGAGGGGACCGGGGAGCTGTTTTTT
TRBJ2-7,TRBD1,-,TRBV6-2/TRBV6-3,CASSRIQTGPYEQYF,TGTGCCAGCAGCCGAATTCAGACAGGGCCCTACGAGCAGTACTTC
TRBJ2-7,TRBD1,few,TRBV4-3,CASSQGDSSYEQYF,TGCGCCAGCAGCCAAGGGGACAGCTCCTACGAGCAGTACTTC
TRBJ1-1,-,-,TRBV19,CASRGARYTEAFF,TGTGCCAGTAGGGGGGCGAGGTACACTGAAGCTTTCTTT
TRBJ1-1,-,few,TRBV5-1,CASSLSDPNTEAFF,TGCGCCAGCAGCTTGTCAGACCCGAACACTGAAGCTTTCTTT
TRBJ2-5,-,-,TRBV29-1,CSVAGLARQETQYF,TGCAGCGTTGCAGGGCTAGCCCGCCAAGAGACCCAGTACTTC
TRBJ2-2,-,-,TRBV6-2/TRBV6-3,CASSFAGPLAGELFF,TGTGCCAGCAGTTTTGCGGGGCCCCTTGCCGGGGAGCTGTTTTTT
TRBJ2-7,-,-,TRBV10-3,CAISDQRENYEQYF,TGTGCCATCAGTGACCAACGGGAGAACTACGAGCAGTACTTC
TRBJ2-7,-,many,TRBV15,CATSRDFTYEQYF,TGTGCCACCAGCAGAGATTTTACCTACGAGCAGTACTTC
TRBJ2-7,-,-,TRBV6-2/TRBV6-3,CASSSNFGAHEQYF,TGTGCCAGCAGTTCAAACTTCGGAGCCCACGAGCAGTACTTC
TRBJ1-2,-,many,TRBV4-2,CASSQDWGGEGYGYTF,TGTGCCAGCAGCCAAGATTGGGGAGGGGAAGGCTATGGCTACACCTTC
TRBJ2-5,-,-,TRBV27,CASSSHQGAQETQYF,TGTGCCAGCAGTTCCCATCAAGGGGCCCAAGAGACCCAGTACTTC
TRBJ2-5,TRBD1,few,TRBV7-7,CASSRLQGGEETQYF,TGTGCCAGCAGTCGATTACAGGGGGGAGAAGAGACCCAGTACTTC
TRBJ2-2,-,-,TRBV7-8,CASSLDWAGTGELFF,TGTGCCAGCAGCTTAGACTGGGCGGGCACCGGGGAGCTGTTTTTT
TRBJ1-1,TRBD1,few,TRBV5-6,CASSLDRGSEAFF,TGTGCCAGCAGCTTGGACAGGGGTTCTGAAGCTTTCTTT
TRBJ1-5,-,once,TRBV20-1,CSAQRGESNQPQHF,TGCAGTGCCCAGCGTGGCGAGAGCAATCAGCCCCAGCATTTT
TRBJ2-7,TRBD2,-,TRBV6-2/TRBV6-3,CASSLLAGRGNEQYF,TGTGCCAGCAGTCTACTAGCGGGTCGCGGGAACGAGCAGTACTTC
TRBJ1-5,-,few,TRBV12-3/TRBV12-4,CASSLVAGANQPQHF,TGTGCCAGCAGTTTAGTTGCAGGGGCGAACCAGCCCCAGCATTTT
TRBJ2-1,-,-,TRBV20-1,CSARDPQVNEQFF,TGCAGTGCTAGAGACCCCCAGGTCAATGAGCAGTTCTTC
TRBJ2-7,-,many,TRBV11-2,CASSPRTVSSYEQYF,TGTGCCAGCAGCCCACGGACAGTGAGCTCCTACGAGCAGTACTTC
TRBJ2-7,-,many,TRBV12-3/TRBV12-4,CASGDPRDTSYEQYF,TGTGCCAGCGGGGATCCCCGGGACACCTCCTACGAGCAGTACTTC
TRBJ1-2,-,-,TRBV7-9,CASSLDLYGYTF,TGTGCCAGCAGCCTCGACCTATATGGCTACACCTTC
TRBJ2-1,-,-,TRBV30,CAWSGTPRNEQFF,TGTGCCTGGAGTGGGACTCCGCGAAATGAGCAGTTCTTC
TRBJ2-7,-,-,TRBV4-3,CASSQAFQTSGSYEQYF,TGCGCCAGCAGCCAAGCCTTCCAGACATCAGGAAGCTACGAGCAGTACTTC
TRBJ2-5,-,few,TRBV7-2,CASSFSLLAETQYF,TGTGCCAGCAGCTTCTCCCTACTGGCGGAGACCCAGTACTTC
TRBJ2-5,-,-,TRBV7-9,CASSLGSTGSQETQYF,TGTGCCAGCAGCTTAGGATCGACGGGGTCACAAGAGACCCAGTACTTC
TRBJ2-7,-,few,TRBV29-1,CSVEVVGGYEQYF,TGCAGCGTTGAGGTGGTCGGGGGTTACGAGCAGTACTTC
TRBJ2-5,-,-,TRBV5-1,CASSLSWYQETQYF,TGCGCCAGCAGCTTGAGTTGGTACCAAGAGACCCAGTACTTC